This paragraph reports one T cell receptor (beta chain). No antigen is known for it. This sample is part of a study of shared clonotypes between healthy human individuals. Sequencing was performed with immunoSEQ multiplex PCR; in TCRdb, only in-frame clones are kept and a portion is missing. The sample holds a few million clones; about 90% are singletons and the top ten take more than 0.35%. Findings and caveats of the study: Shared across a handful of donors were roughly 5% of the naive CD4 clonotypes. Lower generation probabilities were found for non-shared clonotypes than for those shared by all four donors.

V was pared by 2 bases and J by 5 bases, with 3 bases between. From germline, CDR1 is SGHTA and CDR2 FQGNSA. The CDR3 totals 11 residues. Sequencing was done on a sample of naive CD4+ T cells from PBMCs. Subset: CD45RA+ positively selected. The rearrangement uses TRBV7-2 and TRBJ1-1; no clear D. This sequence was found in a man between 18 and 29 years old in good health. Some clones in this sample may be carry-over from other donors' samples. CDR3 coding DNA: TGTGCCAGCAGCTTATGGACTGAAGCTTTCTTT. As protein: CASSLWTEAFF.